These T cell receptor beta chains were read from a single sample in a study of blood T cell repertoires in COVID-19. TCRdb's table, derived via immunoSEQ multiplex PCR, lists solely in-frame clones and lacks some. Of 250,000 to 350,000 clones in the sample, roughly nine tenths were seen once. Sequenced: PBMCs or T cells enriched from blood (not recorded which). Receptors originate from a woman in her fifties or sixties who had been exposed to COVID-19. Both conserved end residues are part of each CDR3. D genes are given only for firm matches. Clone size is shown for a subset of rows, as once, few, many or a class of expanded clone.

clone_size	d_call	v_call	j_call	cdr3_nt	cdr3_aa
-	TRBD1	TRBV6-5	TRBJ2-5	TGTGCCAGCAGGATGGGACAGGGACAAGAGACCCAGTACTTC	CASRMGQGQETQYF
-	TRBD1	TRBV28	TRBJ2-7	TGTGCCAGCAGTTTAACCGGGACAGGGGGTCGCGAGCAGTACTTC	CASSLTGTGGREQYF
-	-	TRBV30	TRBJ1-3	TGTGCCTGGACACTCGGCTCTGGAAACACCATATATTTT	CAWTLGSGNTIYF
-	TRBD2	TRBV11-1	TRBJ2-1	TGTGCCAGCAGCTTAGCGCTAACTAGCGGGGGGTGGGGTGAGCAGTTCTTC	CASSLALTSGGWGEQFF
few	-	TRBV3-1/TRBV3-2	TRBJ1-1	TGTGCCAGCAGCCAAAAAAGGGGTGAAACTTTCTTT	CASSQKRGETFF
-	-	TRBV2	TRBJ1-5	TGTGCCAGCAGTGACCGCGAGCCCCAGCATTTT	CASSDREPQHF
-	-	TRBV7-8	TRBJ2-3	TGTGCCAGCAGCTTAAGCTCAGATACGCAGTATTTT	CASSLSSDTQYF
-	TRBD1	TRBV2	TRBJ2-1	TGTGCCAGCAGGGGTGGGACAGGGGGCTCTCGCAATGAGCAGTTCTTC	CASRGGTGGSRNEQFF
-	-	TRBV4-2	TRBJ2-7	TGTGCCAGCAGCCAAGATTGGAGGGAATCCTACGAGCAGTACTTC	CASSQDWRESYEQYF
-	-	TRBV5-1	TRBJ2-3	TGCGCCAGCAGCTTGTGGGGAGCCTTCAGCACAGATACGCAGTATTTT	CASSLWGAFSTDTQYF
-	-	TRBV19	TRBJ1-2	TGTGCCAGTACCCCAGGTGGTGGTGGCTACACCTTC	CASTPGGGGYTF
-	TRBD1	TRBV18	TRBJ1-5	TGTGCCAGCTCACCCGACAGGGCGGAACAGCCCCAGCATTTT	CASSPDRAEQPQHF
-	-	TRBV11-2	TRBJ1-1	-	CASSPAPVGQGITAEAFF
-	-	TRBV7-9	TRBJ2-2	TGTGCCAGCAGCCTTAAGGCGGGGACCACCGGGGAGCTGTTTTTT	CASSLKAGTTGELFF
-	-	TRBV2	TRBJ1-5	TGTGCCAGCACCCGGGATGTCAATCAGCCCCAGCATTTT	CASTRDVNQPQHF
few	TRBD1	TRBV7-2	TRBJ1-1	TGTGCCAGCAGCTCCCGGGACAGGGTTGGCACTGAAGCTTTCTTT	CASSSRDRVGTEAFF
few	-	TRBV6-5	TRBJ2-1	TGTGCCACCACAACAGCCTCCTACAATGAGCAGTTCTTC	CATTTASYNEQFF
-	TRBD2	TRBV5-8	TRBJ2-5	TGTGCCAGCAGTTCTGGACTAGCGGGGGGCCTTCAAGAGACCCAGTACTTC	CASSSGLAGGLQETQYF